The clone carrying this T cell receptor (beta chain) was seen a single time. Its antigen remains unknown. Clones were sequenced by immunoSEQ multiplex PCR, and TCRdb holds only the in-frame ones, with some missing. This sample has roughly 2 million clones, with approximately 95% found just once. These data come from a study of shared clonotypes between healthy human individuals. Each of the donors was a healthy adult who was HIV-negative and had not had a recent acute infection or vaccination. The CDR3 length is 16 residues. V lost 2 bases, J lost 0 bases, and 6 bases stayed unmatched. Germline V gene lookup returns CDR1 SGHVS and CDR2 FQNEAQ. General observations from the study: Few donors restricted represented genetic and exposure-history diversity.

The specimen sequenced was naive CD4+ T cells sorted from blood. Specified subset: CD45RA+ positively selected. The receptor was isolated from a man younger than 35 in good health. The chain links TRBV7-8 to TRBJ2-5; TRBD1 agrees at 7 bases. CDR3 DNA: TGTGCCAGCAGCTTATCAGGGACAGCCGACCAAGAGACCCAGTACTTC. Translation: CASSLSGTADQETQYF.